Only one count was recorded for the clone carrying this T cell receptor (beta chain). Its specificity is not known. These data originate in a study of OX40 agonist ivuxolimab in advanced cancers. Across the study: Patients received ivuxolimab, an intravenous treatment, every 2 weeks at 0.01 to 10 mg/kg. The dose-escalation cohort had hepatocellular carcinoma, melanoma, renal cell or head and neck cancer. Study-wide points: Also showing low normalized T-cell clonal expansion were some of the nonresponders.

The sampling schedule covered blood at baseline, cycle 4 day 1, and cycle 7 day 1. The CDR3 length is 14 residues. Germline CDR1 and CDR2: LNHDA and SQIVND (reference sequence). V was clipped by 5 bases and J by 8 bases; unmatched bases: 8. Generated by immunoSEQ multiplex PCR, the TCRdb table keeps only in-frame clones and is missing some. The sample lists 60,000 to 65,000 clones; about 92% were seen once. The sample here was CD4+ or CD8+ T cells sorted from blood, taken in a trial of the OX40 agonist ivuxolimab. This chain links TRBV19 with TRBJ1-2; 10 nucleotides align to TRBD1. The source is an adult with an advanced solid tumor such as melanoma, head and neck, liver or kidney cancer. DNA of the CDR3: TGTGCCAGTAGTTCCCCGGGACAGGGGCCAGGCTACACCTTC. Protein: CASSSPGQGPGYTF.